A single T cell receptor beta chain is shown here with its context. This specimen belongs to a study of long-term antiretroviral therapy in people with HIV. V was clipped by 5 bases and J by 1 base, with 17 bases between them. The germline V gene encodes CDR1 MNHEY and CDR2 SMNVEV (reference sequence). The CDR3 totals 16 residues. Survey level was the resolution at which the v3.0 immunoSEQ assay ran. Measured with immunoSEQ multiplex PCR; TCRdb has only the in-frame clones, and not every one. Altogether around 21,000 clones are present, less than 85% being singletons, with the ten largest covering roughly 8.1%.

The receptor was derived from a man aged 50 to 60 with HIV. This chain connects TRBV27 to TRBJ1-1, with D perhaps matching TRBD1 (5 bases). The sample consisted of unsorted PBMCs, taken at the start of antiretroviral therapy. CDR3 DNA: TGTGCCAGCAGTACAAGAGGAGGGGCAGGGAACACTGAAGCTTTCTTT. It translates to CASSTRGGAGNTEAFF.